This T cell receptor (beta chain) derives from a study of cytomegalovirus exposure and HLA in healthy donors. General study results and limits: Cytomegalovirus association was listed for around 170 TCR beta chains. TCR sequences were mostly rare, though some public TCRs occurred in many donors. It was reportedly the case that the classifier diagnosed cytomegalovirus status with high specificity and sensitivity.

Trimming stripped 6 bases from V and 4 bases from J, with 12 bases between. In germline, CDR1 is SNHLY, CDR2 FYNNEI. The CDR3 sequence is 14 residues long. Assay used: immunoSEQ multiplex PCR; TCRdb lists only in-frame clones, some missing. The sample includes about 160,000 clones, less than 90% seen only once; the top ten take 4.5% to 7%. Note on this clone: What it binds is unknown.

The V and J genes are TRBV2 and TRBJ1-4; D remains unclear. This TCR was recovered from a woman in her thirties in good health and CMV-seronegative. Sequencing was carried out using PBMCs. As DNA, the CDR3 is TGTGCCAGCAGGATCTCGCACGGTAATGAAAAACTGTTTTTT. Translating gives CASRISHGNEKLFF.